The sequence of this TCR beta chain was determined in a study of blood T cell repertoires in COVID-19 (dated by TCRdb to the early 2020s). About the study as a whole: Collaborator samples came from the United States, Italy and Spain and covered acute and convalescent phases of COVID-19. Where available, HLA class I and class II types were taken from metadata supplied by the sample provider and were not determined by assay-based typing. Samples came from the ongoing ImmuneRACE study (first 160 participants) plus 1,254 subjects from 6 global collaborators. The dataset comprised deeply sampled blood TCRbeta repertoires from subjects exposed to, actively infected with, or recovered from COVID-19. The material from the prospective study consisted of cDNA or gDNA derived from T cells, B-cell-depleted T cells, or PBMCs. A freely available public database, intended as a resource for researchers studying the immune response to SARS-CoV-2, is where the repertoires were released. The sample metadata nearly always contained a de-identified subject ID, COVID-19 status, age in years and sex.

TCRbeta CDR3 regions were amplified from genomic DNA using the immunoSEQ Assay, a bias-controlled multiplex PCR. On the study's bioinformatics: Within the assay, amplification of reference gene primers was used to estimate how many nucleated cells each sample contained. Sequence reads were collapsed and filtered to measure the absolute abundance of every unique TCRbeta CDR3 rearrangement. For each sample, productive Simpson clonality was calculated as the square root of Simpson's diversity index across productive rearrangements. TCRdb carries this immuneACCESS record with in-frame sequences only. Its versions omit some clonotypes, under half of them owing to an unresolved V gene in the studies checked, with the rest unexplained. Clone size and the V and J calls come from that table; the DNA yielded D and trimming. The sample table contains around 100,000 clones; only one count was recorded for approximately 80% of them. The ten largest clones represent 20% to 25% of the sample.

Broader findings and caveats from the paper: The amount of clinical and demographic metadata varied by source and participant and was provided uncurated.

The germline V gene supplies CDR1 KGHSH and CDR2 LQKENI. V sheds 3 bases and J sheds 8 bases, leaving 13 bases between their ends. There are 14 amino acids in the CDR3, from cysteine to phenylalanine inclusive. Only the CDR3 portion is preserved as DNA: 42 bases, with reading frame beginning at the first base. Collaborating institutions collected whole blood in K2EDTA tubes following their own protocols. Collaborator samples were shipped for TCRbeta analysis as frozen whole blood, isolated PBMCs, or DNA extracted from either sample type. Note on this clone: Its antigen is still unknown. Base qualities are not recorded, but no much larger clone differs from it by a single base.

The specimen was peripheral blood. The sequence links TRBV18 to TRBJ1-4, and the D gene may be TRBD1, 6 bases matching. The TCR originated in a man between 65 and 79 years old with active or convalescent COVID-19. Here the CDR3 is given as CASSPPGGREKLFF. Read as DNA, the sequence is TGTGCCAGCTCACCCCCGGGGGGCCGGGAAAAACTGTTTTTT.